This T cell receptor beta chain was documented in a study of T cells after yellow fever vaccination. Study outcomes and limitations: Sorted repertoires could include abundant contaminating clonotypes from bulk cells. Once the booster was given, most primary-vaccination clones reappeared, at approximately 97% for CD4 and more than 85% for CD8.

Via MiXCR, TCRdb re-called the 5' RACE reads, giving one row per CDR3 protein. The data contain 300,000 to 350,000 distinct CDR3 sequences, approximately 3.9% of them singletons. Germline CDR1 reads LGHDT; CDR2 reads YNNKEL (reference sequence). Trimming cost V 5 bases and J 5 bases, with 15 bases left between them. The CDR3 covers 14 residues. Note on this clonotype: Its cognate antigen is unknown.

This TCR was recovered from a man between 18 and 29 years old who received the YFV17D yellow fever vaccine. This chain uses TRBV3-1 with TRBJ2-5, with D possibly matching TRBD2 (6 bases). The material sequenced was PBMCs, taken 5 days after the yellow fever booster vaccination. The CDR3 loop reads CASSAAGGMETQYF. For the CDR3, the DNA is TGTGCCAGCAGCGCGGCCGGGGGAATGGAGACCCAGTACTTC.